Sequencing of this T cell receptor beta chain was carried out in a study of technical replicates of blood from four donors. Trimming took off 2 bases at V and 10 bases at J, with 9 bases between the two ends. This CDR3 is built from 11 residues. Germline CDR1 reads DFQATT; CDR2 reads SNEGSKA (reference sequence). Profiling relied on immunoSEQ multiplex PCR, and the TCRdb table lists in-frame clones only, not all of them. Counted here are fewer than 95,000 clones, more than 85% occurring once; the ten biggest clones make up 0.2% to 0.25%. The chain has TRBV20-1 and TRBJ2-1; TRBD2 is a possible D gene (5 bases). The source material was T cells isolated from PBMCs. The clonotype was recovered from a human donor in good health. This CDR3 reads CSARWTGEQFF. The CDR3 DNA is TGCAGTGCTAGATGGACGGGGGAGCAGTTCTTC.